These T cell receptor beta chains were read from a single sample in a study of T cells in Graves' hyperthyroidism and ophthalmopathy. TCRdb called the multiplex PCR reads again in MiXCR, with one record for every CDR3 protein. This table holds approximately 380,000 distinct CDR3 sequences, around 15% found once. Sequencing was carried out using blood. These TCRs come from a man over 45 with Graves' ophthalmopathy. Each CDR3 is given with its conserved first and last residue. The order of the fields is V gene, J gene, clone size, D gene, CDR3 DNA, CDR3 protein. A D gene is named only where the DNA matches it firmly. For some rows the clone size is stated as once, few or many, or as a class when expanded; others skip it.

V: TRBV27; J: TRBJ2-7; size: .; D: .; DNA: TGTGCCAGCCTCCCGAGGGGGGAATCTACTCGAAAGCAGTACTTC; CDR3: CASLPRGESTRKQYF
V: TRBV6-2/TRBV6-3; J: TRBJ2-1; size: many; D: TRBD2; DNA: TGTGCCAGCAGTTACTCGAAGACTAGCGGAGGGAATGAGCAGTTCTTC; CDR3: CASSYSKTSGGNEQFF
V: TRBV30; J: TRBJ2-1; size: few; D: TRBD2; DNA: TGTGCCTGGAGTATATTAGCGGGATTCACTGAGCAGTTCTTC; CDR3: CAWSILAGFTEQFF
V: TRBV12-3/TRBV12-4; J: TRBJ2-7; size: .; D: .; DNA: TGTGCCAGCACCAAAGGGGGGCTAGCGAGGTACGAGCAGTACTTC; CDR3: CASTKGGLARYEQYF
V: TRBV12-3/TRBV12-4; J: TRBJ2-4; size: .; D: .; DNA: TGTGCCAGCAGTTTCTCGCTAGCCAAAAACATTCAGTACTTC; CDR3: CASSFSLAKNIQYF
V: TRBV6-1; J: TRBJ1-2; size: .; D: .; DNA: TGTGCCAGCAGTGTAAAAATCGGACAGACACCTAACGGCTACACCTTC; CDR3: CASSVKIGQTPNGYTF
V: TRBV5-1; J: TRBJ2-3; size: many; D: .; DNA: TGCGCCAGCAGCTTGGCCAAGGGGAGAGATACGCAGTATTTT; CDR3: CASSLAKGRDTQYF
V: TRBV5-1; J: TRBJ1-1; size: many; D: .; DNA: TGCGCCAGCAGCTTGGTCAGGGTGGACACTGAAGCTTTCTTT; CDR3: CASSLVRVDTEAFF
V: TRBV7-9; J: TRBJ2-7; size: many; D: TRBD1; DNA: TGTGCCAGCAGCTTAGCGCAGGGGGCCCACGAGCAGTACTTC; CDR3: CASSLAQGAHEQYF
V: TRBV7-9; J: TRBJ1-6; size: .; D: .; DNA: TGTGCCAGCAGCCCGCCGGGCGCAGGGGTCTCACCCCTCCACTTT; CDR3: CASSPPGAGVSPLHF
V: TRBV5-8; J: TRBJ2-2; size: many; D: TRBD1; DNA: TGTGCCAGCACGGGACAGACTAACACCGGGGAGCTGTTTTTT; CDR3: CASTGQTNTGELFF
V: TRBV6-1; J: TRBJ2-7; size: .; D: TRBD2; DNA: TGTGCCAGCACGGGGGGGGCAGAACGTCGCGAGCAGTACTTC; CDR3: CASTGGAERREQYF
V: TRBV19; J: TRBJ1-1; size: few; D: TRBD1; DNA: TGTGCCAGTAGTATAAGGGACAGGGCGAACACTGAAGCTTTCTTT; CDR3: CASSIRDRANTEAFF
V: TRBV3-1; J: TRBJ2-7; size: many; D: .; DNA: TGTGCCAGCAGCCAATTTCGGGCGAGCTCCTACGAGCAGTACTTC; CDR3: CASSQFRASSYEQYF
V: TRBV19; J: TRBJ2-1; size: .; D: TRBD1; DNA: TGTGCCAGTAGTCCGCGGACAGGGGAGGCTATCTACAATGAGCAGTTCTTC; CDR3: CASSPRTGEAIYNEQFF
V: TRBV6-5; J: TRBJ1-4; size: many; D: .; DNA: TGTGCCAGCAGTTACTCTTCCTTGGTACAGGGCCATGAAAAACTGTTTTTT; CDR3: CASSYSSLVQGHEKLFF
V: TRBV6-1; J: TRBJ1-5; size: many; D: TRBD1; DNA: TGTGCCAGCACCCCCGGGACAGGGAGCGGCAATCAGCCCCAGCATTTT; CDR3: CASTPGTGSGNQPQHF
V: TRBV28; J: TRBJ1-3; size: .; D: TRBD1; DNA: TGTGCCAGCAGTCCCCTGAAGACAGGGAGTGCTGGAAACACCATATATTTT; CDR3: CASSPLKTGSAGNTIYF
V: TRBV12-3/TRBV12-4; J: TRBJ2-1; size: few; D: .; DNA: TGTGCCAGCAGTGGGGAATTCAACACAGTCAATGAGCAGTTCTTC; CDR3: CASSGEFNTVNEQFF
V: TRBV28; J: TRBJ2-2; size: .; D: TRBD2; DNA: TGTGCCAGCAGTCGATGGACTAGCGGGGCCGGACCCGGGGAGCTGTTTTTT; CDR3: CASSRWTSGAGPGELFF
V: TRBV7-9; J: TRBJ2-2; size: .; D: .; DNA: TGTGCCAGCAGCTCCGGACTCGGGGAGCTGTTTTTT; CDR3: CASSSGLGELFF
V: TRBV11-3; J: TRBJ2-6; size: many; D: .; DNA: TGTGCCAGCAGCCCCGGACAAAGCTCTGGGGCCAACGTCCTGACTTTC; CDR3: CASSPGQSSGANVLTF
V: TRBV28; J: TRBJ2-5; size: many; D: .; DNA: TGTGCCAGCAGTTTCCCCGGCGTACAAGAGACCCAGTACTTC; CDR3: CASSFPGVQETQYF
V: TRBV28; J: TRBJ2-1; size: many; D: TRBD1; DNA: TGTGCCAGCAGTTTAGTGACAGGGGGCGCCTACAATGAGCAGTTCTTC; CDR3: CASSLVTGGAYNEQFF
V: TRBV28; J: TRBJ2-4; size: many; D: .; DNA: TGTGCCAGCAGGGAAGGAAACATTCAGTACTTC; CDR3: CASREGNIQYF
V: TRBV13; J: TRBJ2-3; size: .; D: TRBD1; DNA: TGTGCCAGCAGCGTAGGGGGGCCCTTGCGGGACAGGGGCACAGATACGCAGTATTTT; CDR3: CASSVGGPLRDRGTDTQYF
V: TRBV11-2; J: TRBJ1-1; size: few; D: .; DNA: TGTGCCAGCGGCCCTTCCGCAGGGGCGGGCACTGAAGCTTTCTTT; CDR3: CASGPSAGAGTEAFF
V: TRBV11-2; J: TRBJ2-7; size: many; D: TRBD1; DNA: TGTGCCAGCAGCTTAGACGGTCTAAGGGGGCGCACCTACGAGCAGTACTTC; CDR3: CASSLDGLRGRTYEQYF
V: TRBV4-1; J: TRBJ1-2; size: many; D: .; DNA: TGCGCCAGCAGCCAAGTAGGGTTTTCGGAGAACTATGGCTACACCTTC; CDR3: CASSQVGFSENYGYTF
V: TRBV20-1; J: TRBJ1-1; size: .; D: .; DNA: TGCAGTGGAGTTCGCAATTTGAACACTGAAGCTTTCTTT; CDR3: CSGVRNLNTEAFF
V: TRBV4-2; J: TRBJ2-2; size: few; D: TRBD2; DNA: TGTGCCAGCAGCCAAAGACTAGCGGGAGGGCCTGAAAACACCGGGGAGCTGTTTTTT; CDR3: CASSQRLAGGPENTGELFF
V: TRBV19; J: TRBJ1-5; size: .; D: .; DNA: TGTGCCAGTAGTATGGGACCCCGGGTTGATCAGCCCCAGCATTTT; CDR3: CASSMGPRVDQPQHF
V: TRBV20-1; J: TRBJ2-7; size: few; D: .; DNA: TGCAGTGCTAGAGGACAGGTGTACTACGAGCAGTACTTC; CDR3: CSARGQVYYEQYF
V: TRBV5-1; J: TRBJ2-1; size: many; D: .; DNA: TGCGCCAGCAGCATCCGGGACACTTACAATGAGCAGTTCTTC; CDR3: CASSIRDTYNEQFF
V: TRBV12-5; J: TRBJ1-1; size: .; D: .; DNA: TGTGCTAGTGCTTCCTCCGGCACTGAAGCTTTCTTT; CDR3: CASASSGTEAFF
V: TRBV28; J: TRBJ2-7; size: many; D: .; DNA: TGTGCCAGCAGCGCCCGGTCGACAGACGAGCAGTACTTC; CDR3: CASSARSTDEQYF
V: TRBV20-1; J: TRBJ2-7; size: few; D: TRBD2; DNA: TGCAGTGCTACCACTAGCGGGAGCTCCTACGAGCAGTACTTC; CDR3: CSATTSGSSYEQYF
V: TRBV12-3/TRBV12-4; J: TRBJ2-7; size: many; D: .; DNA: TGTGCCAGCACCCAGGGGCTGGGGTACGAGCAGTACTTC; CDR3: CASTQGLGYEQYF
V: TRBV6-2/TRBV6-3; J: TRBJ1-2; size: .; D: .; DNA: TGTGCCAGCAGTTACTCGAGACAACAAAACTATGGCTACACCTTC; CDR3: CASSYSRQQNYGYTF
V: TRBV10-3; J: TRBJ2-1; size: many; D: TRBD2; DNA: TGTGCCATCAGCCGTAGCGGGAGTTCCTACAATGAGCAGTTCTTC; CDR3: CAISRSGSSYNEQFF
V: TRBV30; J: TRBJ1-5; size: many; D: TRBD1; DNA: TGTGCCTGGAGGCGAGCCGGGACAGGGGCGAACGGTCAGCCCCAGCATTTT; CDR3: CAWRRAGTGANGQPQHF
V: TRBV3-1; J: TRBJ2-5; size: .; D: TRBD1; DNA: TGTGCCAGCAGCAAGGGACAGATACTCCAAGAGACCCAGTACTTC; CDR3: CASSKGQILQETQYF
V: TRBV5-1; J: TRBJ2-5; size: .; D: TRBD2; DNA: TGCGCCAGCAGCACTGGGACTAGCGGGAACCAAGAGACCCAGTACTTC; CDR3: CASSTGTSGNQETQYF
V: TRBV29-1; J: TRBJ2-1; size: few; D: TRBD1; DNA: TGCAGCGTTGGTCGACAGGGGGAGGGTGAGCAGTTCTTC; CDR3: CSVGRQGEGEQFF
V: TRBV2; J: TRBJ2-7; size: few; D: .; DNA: TGTGCCAGCAGTGTCTCAAGGCGCGAGCAGTACTTC; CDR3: CASSVSRREQYF
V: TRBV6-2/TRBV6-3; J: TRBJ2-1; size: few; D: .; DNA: TGTGCCAGCAGGTCTCCCAACAATGAGCAGTTCTTC; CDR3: CASRSPNNEQFF
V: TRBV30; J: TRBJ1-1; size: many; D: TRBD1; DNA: TGTGCCTGGAGTCGGGACAGGGGGGCTGAAGCTTTCTTT; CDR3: CAWSRDRGAEAFF
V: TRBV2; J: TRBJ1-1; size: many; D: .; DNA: TGTGCCAGCAGCGTGGACAGTGAAGCTTTCTTT; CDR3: CASSVDSEAFF
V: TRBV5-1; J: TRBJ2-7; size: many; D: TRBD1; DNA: TGCGCCAGCAGCTCAGGAGGGACAGGGTTGGACGAGCAGTACTTC; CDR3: CASSSGGTGLDEQYF
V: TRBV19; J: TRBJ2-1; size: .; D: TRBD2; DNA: TGTGCCAGTAGTCTTCTAGCGGGACGGAATGAGCAGTTCTTC; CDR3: CASSLLAGRNEQFF
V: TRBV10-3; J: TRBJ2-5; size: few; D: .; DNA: TGTGCCATCAGTGAGTCGATGGCAGAGACCCAGTACTTC; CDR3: CAISESMAETQYF
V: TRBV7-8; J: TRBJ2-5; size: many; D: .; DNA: TGTGCCAGCAGCACCGAGGGAGGAGGAGAGACCCAGTACTTC; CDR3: CASSTEGGGETQYF
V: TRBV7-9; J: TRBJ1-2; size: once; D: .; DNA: TGTGCCAGCAGCTTGAATGAAAATGGCTACACCTTC; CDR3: CASSLNENGYTF
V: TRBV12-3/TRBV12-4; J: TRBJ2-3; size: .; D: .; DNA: TGTGCCAGCAGCCCAGACATAGGGGGGCCTAAGGATACGCAGTATTTT; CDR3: CASSPDIGGPKDTQYF
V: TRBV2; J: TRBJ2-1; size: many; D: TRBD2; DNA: TGTGCCCGCAGACTAGCGAGCGGCGATGAGCAGTTCTTC; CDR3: CARRLASGDEQFF
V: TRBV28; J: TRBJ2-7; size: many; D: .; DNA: TGTGCCAGCAGTCCGAGGGTCGGATGGAGCTCCTACGAGCAGTACTTC; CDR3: CASSPRVGWSSYEQYF
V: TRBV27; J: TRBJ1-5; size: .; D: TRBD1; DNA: TGTGCCAGCAGTTTTAATGGGGAGGGGGCGCTGGGCAATCAGCCCCAGCATTTT; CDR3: CASSFNGEGALGNQPQHF
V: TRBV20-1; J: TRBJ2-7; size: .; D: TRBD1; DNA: TGCAGTGCTAGAGATGGCCCCACTGGGACAGGATTTGGAGAGCAGTACTTC; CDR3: CSARDGPTGTGFGEQYF
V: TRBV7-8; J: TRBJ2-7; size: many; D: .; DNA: TGTGCCAGCAGCTTCCGTTCGGGACGGGGGTCTAACGAGCAGTACTTC; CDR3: CASSFRSGRGSNEQYF
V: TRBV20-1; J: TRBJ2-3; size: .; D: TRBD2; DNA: TGCAGTGCTCGACCCTTTAGCGGGCCGGCGGATACGCAGTATTTT; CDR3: CSARPFSGPADTQYF